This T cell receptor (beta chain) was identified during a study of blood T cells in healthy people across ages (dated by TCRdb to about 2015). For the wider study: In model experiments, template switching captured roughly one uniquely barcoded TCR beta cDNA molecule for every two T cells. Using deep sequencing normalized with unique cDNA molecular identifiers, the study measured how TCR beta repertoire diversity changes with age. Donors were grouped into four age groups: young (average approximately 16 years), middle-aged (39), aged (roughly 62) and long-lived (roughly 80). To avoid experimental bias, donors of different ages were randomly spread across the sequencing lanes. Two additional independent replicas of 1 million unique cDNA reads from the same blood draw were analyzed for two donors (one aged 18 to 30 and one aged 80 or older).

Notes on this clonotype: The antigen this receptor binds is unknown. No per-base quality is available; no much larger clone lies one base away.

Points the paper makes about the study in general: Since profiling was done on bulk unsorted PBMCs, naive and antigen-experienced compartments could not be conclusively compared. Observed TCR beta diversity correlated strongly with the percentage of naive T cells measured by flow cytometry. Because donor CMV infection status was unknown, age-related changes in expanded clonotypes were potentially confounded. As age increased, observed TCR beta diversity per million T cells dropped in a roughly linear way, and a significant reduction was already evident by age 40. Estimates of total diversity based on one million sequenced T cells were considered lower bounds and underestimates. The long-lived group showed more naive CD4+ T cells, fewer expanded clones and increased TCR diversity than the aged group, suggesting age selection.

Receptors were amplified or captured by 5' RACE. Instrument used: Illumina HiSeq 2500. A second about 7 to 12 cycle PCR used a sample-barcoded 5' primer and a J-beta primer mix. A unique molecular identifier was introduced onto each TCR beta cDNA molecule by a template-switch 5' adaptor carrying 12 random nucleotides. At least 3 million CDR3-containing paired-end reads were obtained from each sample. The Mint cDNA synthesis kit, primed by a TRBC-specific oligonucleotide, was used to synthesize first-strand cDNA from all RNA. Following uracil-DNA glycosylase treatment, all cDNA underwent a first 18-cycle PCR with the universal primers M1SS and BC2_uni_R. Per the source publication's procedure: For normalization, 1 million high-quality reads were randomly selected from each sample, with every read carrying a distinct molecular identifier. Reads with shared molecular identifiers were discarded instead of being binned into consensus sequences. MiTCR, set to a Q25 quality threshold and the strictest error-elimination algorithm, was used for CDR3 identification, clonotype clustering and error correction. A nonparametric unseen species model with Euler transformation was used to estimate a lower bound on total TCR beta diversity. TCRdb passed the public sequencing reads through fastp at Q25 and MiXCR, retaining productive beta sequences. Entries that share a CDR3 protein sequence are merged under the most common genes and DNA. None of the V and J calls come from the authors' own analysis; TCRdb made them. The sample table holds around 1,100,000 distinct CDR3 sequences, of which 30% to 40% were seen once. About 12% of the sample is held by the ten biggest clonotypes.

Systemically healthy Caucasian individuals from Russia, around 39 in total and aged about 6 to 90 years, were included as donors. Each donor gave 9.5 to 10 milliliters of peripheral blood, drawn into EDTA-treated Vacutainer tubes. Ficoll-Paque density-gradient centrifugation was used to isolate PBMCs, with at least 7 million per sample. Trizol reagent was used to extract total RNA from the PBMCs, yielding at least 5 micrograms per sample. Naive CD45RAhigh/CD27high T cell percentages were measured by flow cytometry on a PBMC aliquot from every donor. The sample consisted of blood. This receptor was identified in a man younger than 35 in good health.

The CDR3 protein: CASSLSGTRVYEQFF. The nucleotide sequence is given as TGTGCCAGCAGTTTATCCGGGACTAGAGTCTATGAGCAGTTCTTC. The chain is assembled from TRBV6-5 and TRBJ2-1, and 8 bases in between align with TRBD2. The CDR3 numbers 15 residues from cysteine through phenylalanine. Solely the CDR3 DNA is kept, with 45 bases framed from the first base. The junction shows trimming of 4 bases on V and 8 bases on J, and the gene matches do not reach 10 bases of it. CDR1 is given as MNHEY and CDR2 as SVGAGI, both from the germline V gene.